This TCR beta chain derives from a study of CD8 T cells in Susac syndrome. A single count supports this clonotype. Germline CDR1 reads KGHDR; CDR2 reads SFDVKD. V dropped 5 bases and J dropped 4 bases, with 8 bases sitting between them. The CDR3 loop spans 13 amino acids. CD8+ and CD4+ T cells from blood underwent TCR beta sequencing. TEMRA cells were enriched by FACS, and CD4+ and CD8+ T cells were negatively isolated. Random hexamers were used to reverse transcribe an amount of roughly 0.5 to 1 ug RNA. Amplification of TCR beta CDR3 was carried out by immunoSEQ multiplex PCR, which covered 54 Vbeta and 13 Jbeta segments. TCRdb analysed the immunoSEQ multiplex PCR reads with MiXCR anew, one entry per CDR3 protein. This sample carries 160,000 or so distinct CDR3 sequences, under 95% of them seen once, and the ten largest clones take 0.12%.

Sequencing used CD4+ T cells from PBMCs. The chain links TRBV24-1 to TRBJ2-1; D is unresolved. This TCR was recovered from a human donor with Susac syndrome. This CDR3 reads CATSGQSYNEQFF. The DNA of the CDR3 is TGTGCCACCAGTGGTCAGTCTTACAATGAGCAGTTCTTC.